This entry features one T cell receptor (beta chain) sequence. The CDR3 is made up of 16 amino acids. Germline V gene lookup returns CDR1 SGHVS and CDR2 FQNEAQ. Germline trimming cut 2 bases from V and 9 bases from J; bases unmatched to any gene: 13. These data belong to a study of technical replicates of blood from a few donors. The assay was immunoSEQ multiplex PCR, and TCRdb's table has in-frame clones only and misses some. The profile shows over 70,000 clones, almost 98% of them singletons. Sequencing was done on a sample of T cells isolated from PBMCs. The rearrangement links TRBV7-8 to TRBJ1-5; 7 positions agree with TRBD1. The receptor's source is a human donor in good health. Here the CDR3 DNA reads TGTGCCAGCAGCTTAACCGAAACAGGGGCCCCGGGGCCCCAGCATTTT. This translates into CASSLTETGAPGPQHF.